The entry below describes one TCR beta chain. CDR1 is LNHDA and CDR2 is SQIVND in the germline V gene (reference sequence). The CDR3 runs 15 residues. V lost 2 bases, J lost 3 bases, and 10 bases lay in between. The data originate from a study of cytomegalovirus exposure and HLA in healthy donors. Study at large: According to later analysis, the same platform produced the roughly 120 validation and several hundred first-cohort repertoires.

TCRdb keeps only in-frame clones here, not all; method: immunoSEQ multiplex PCR. This sample yields fewer than 200,000 clones, of which around nine tenths are seen a single time; under 3.5% belongs to the top ten. The TCR comes from a man aged 18-30 years in good health and CMV-seropositive. The sample comprised PBMCs. This chain connects TRBV19 to TRBJ2-2; D ambiguous. CDR3 region: CASSILERDTGELFF. The CDR3 region has the DNA TGTGCCAGTAGTATACTAGAACGCGACACCGGGGAGCTGTTTTTT.